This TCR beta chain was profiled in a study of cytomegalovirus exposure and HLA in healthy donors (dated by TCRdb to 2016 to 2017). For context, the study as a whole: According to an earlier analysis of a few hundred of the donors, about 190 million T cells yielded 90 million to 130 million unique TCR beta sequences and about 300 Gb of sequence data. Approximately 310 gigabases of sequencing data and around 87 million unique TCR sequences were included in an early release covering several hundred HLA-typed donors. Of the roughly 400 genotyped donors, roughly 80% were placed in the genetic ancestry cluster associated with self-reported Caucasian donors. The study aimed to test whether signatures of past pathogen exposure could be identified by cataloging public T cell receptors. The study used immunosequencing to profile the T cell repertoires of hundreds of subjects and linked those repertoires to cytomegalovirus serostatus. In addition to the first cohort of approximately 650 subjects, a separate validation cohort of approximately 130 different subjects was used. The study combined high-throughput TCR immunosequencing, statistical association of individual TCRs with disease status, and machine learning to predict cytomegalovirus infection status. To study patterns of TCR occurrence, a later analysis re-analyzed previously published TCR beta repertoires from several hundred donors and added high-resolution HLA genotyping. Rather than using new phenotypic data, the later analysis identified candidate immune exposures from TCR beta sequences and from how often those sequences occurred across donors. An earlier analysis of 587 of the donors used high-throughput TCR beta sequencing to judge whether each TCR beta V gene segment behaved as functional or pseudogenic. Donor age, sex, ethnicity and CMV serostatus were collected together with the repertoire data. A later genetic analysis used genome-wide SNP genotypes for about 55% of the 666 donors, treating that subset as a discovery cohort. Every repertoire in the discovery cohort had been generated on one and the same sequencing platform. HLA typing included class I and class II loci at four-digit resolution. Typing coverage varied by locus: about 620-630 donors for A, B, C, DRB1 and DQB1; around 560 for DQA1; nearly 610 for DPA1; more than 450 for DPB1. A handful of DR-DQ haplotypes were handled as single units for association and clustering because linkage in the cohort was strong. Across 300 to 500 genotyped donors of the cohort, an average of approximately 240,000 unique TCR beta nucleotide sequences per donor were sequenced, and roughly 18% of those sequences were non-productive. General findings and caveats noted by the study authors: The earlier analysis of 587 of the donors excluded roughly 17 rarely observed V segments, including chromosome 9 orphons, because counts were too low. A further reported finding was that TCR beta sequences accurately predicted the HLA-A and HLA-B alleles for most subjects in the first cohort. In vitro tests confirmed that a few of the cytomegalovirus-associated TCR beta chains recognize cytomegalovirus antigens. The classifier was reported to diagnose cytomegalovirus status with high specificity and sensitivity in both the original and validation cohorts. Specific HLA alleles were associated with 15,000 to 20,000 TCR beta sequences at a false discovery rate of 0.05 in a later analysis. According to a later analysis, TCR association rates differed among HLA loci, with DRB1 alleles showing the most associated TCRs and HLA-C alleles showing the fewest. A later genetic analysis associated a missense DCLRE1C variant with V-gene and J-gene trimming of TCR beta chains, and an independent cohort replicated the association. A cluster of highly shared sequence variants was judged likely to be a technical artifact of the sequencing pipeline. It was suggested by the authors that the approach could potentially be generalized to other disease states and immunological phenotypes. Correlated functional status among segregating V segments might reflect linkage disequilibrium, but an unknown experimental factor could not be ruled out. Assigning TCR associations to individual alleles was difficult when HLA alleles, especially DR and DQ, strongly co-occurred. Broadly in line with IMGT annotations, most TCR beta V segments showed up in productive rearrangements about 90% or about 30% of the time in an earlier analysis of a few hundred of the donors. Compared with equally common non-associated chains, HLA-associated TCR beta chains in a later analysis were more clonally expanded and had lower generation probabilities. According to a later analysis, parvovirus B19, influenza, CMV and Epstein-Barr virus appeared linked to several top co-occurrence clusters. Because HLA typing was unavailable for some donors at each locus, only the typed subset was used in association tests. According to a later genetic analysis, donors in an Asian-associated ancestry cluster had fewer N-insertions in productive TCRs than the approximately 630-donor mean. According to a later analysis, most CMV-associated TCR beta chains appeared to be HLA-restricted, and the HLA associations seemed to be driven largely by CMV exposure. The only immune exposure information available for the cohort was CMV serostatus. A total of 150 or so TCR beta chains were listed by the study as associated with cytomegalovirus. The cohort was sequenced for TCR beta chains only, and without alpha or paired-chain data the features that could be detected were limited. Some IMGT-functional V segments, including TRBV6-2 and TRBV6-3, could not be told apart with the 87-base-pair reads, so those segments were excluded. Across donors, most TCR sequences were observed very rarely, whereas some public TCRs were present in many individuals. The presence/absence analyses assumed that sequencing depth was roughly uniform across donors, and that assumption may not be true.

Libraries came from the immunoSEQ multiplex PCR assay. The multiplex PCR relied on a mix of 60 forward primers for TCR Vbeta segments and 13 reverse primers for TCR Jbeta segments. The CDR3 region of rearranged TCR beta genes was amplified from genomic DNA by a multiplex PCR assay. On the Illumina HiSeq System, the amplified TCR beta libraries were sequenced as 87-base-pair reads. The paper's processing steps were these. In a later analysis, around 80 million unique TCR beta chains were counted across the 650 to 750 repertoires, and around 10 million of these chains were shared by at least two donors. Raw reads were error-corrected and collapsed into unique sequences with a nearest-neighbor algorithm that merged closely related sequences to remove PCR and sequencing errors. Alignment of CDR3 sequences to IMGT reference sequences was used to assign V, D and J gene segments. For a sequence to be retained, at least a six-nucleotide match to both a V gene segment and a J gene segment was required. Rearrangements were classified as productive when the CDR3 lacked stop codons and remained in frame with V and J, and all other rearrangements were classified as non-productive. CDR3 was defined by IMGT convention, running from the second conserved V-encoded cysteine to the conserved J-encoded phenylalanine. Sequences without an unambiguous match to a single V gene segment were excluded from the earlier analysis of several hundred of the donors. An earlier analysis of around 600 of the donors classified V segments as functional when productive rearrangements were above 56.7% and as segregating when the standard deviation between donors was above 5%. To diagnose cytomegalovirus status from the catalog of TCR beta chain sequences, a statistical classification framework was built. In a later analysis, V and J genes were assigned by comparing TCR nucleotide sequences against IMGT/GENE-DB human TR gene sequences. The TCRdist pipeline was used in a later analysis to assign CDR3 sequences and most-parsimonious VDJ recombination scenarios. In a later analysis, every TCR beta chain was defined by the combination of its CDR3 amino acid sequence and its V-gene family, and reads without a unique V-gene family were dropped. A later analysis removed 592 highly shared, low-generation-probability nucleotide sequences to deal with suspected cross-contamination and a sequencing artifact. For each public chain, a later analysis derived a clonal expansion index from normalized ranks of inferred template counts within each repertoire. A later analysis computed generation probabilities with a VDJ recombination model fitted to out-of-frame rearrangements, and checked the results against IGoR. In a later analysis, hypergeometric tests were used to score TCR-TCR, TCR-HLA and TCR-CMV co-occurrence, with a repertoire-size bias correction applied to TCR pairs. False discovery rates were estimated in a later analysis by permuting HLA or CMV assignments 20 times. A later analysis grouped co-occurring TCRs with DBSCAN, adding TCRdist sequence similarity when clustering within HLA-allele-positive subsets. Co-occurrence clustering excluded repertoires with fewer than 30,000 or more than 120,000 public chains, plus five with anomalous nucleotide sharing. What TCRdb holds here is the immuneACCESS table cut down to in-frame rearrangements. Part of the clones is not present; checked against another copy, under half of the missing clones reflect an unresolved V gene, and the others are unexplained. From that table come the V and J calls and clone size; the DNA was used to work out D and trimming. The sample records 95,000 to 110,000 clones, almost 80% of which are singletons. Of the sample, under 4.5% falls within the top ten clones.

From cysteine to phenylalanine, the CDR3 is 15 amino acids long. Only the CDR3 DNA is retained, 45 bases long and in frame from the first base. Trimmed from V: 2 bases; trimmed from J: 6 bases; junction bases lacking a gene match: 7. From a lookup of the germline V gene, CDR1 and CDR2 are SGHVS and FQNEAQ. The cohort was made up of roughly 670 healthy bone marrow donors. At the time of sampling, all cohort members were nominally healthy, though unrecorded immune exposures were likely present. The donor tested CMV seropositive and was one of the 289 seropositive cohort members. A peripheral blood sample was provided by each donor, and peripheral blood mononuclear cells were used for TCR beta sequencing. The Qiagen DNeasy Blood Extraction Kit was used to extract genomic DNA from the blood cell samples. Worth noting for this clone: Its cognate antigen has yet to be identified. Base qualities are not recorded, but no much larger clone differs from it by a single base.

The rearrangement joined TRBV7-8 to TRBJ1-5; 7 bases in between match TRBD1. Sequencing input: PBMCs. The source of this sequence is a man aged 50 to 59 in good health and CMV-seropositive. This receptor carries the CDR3 CASSLYGNRGQPQHF. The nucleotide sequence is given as TGTGCCAGCAGCTTATACGGAAACAGGGGTCAGCCCCAGCATTTT.